This is a list of T cell receptor beta chains from one sample in a study of cytomegalovirus exposure and HLA in healthy donors. Here immunoSEQ multiplex PCR was the method, and the copy in TCRdb shows in-frame clones only, minus some. The sample shows approximately 110,000 clones, 70% to 75% of them seen only once. Material: PBMCs. The receptors were sampled from a woman between 40 and 55 years old in good health and CMV-seronegative. The conserved cysteine and the conserved F or W are not part of the CDR3 here. A clone size is listed for some rows: how often the clone was seen (once, few, many), or a class if it is expanded.

size: .
V: TRBV7-9
CDR3: SSSFDSIDSYEQY

size: .
V: TRBV7-8
CDR3: ASSLVSGASEAF

size: few
V: TRBV5-1
CDR3: ASSLGQGATETQY

size: once
V: TRBV7-3
CDR3: ASSLNPTSGQETQY

size: .
V: TRBV2
CDR3: ASIDYRSGETQY

size: .
V: TRBV9
CDR3: ASSVGGSGEKLF

size: .
V: TRBV5-4
CDR3: ASGFGLAGGRSYNEQF

size: few
V: TRBV18
CDR3: ASSPGTGGEKLF

size: .
V: TRBV5-4
CDR3: ASSYRGRNEQF

size: .
V: TRBV11-2
CDR3: ASSLGKGGGYYNEQF

size: .
V: TRBV7-9
CDR3: ASSYGTGWTDTQY

size: .
V: TRBV10-3
CDR3: AISDGTSSTDTQY

size: .
V: TRBV10-2
CDR3: ASQDYLTYEQY

size: once
V: TRBV18
CDR3: ASSGQLGRNEQF

size: .
V: TRBV2
CDR3: ASSEGQVYSNQPQH

size: .
V: TRBV4-3
CDR3: ASSQDWEREQF

size: .
V: TRBV7-6
CDR3: ASSLGGADYNEQF

size: .
V: TRBV28
CDR3: ASRGQGGSFYEQY

size: .
V: TRBV18
CDR3: ASSPREGTDYGYT

size: .
V: TRBV6-6
CDR3: ASQIEGRFRDEQF

size: .
V: TRBV6-6
CDR3: ASSYGAVGETQY

size: .
V: TRBV7-9
CDR3: ASSSADSNEQF

size: .
V: TRBV9
CDR3: ASSVAGTGADNSPLH

size: .
V: TRBV5-4
CDR3: ASSLGQNSYNEQF

size: .
V: TRBV5-3
CDR3: ARSFFFGTSLQNEQF

size: .
V: TRBV5-6
CDR3: ASRPLTGGETQY

size: .
V: TRBV15
CDR3: ATSMRTGGETQY

size: .
V: TRBV5-1
CDR3: ASSLEPFQGSYEQY

size: few
V: TRBV19
CDR3: ASTLGQGGGYT

size: .
V: TRBV19
CDR3: ASRELSGYEQF

size: .
V: TRBV27
CDR3: ASSLSSFDRATNEKLF

size: few
V: TRBV4-3
CDR3: ASSQGRLDYGYT

size: .
V: TRBV6-1
CDR3: ASSERLAGGYEQY

size: once
V: TRBV7-2
CDR3: ASSLADRPYEQY

size: .
V: TRBV9
CDR3: ASSRRDSGDTGELF

size: .
V: TRBV12-5
CDR3: ASGLYNRDRGYT

size: .
V: TRBV7-2
CDR3: ASSQGTKVSYNEQF

size: .
V: TRBV10-1
CDR3: ASSVSGSYEQY

size: .
V: TRBV9
CDR3: ASSVDGGRGYGYT

size: .
V: TRBV5-1
CDR3: ASSFTGGGRARDTQY

size: .
V: TRBV7-2
CDR3: ASGGQGLTEAF

size: once
V: TRBV5-6
CDR3: ASSPGTGYGYT